This passage covers 14 T cell receptor beta chains from one sample sequenced in a study of HIV-infected patients and healthy controls. No cell fractionation was done, so the repertoire covers all unsorted peripheral blood T cells. cDNA was made from approximately 500 ng RNA using alpha and beta constant primers. Using multiplexing indices, alpha and beta chain libraries were generated apart by chain-specific third strand synthesis. Using its own MiXCR run on the 5' RACE reads, TCRdb lists one record per CDR3 protein. The sample holds around 8,200 distinct CDR3 sequences, about a tenth seen once. Source: blood, taken before antiretroviral therapy. The receptors originated from an adult with HIV infection.

This clonotype was detected ten times or more. The chain combines TRBV3-1 with TRBJ2-2; 8 bases line up with TRBD1. The CDR3 runs to 17 residues. Germline values: CDR1 LGHDT, CDR2 YNNKEL (reference sequence). The V segment lost 4 bases and the J segment 4 bases; nucleotides outside the gene matches: 11. The DNA of the CDR3 is TGTGCCAGCAGCCTCGGACAGGGCGCTAGAGTCACCGGGGAGCTGTTTTTT. Translating gives CASSLGQGARVTGELFF.

This clonotype was detected ten times or more. The chain combines TRBV7-8 with TRBJ2-3, with 8 bases aligning to TRBD2. Germline CDR1 and CDR2: SGHVS and FQNEAQ. The junction had 7 bases not matched to a gene; V was cut back by 3 bases and J by 5 bases. The CDR3 runs to 15 residues. CDR3 DNA sequence: TGTGCCAGCAGCTTGGGGAGCGGGAGCCAAGATACGCAGTATTTT. The encoded protein is CASSLGSGSQDTQYF.

This chain joins TRBV24-1 and TRBJ2-1, with 12 bases aligning to TRBD2. CDR3 length: 15 amino acids. The germline V gene encodes CDR1 KGHDR and CDR2 SFDVKD. With V trimmed by 5 bases and J by 7 bases, 5 bases remained unmatched. DNA of the CDR3: TGTGCCACCAGTGCCACTAGCGGGAGGTCTAATGAGCAGTTCTTC. It translates to CATSATSGRSNEQFF.

The chain is built from TRBV12-3 or TRBV12-4 and TRBJ1-6, with 9 bases identical to TRBD1. The length of the CDR3 is 14 residues. J lost 10 bases, V lost 6 bases, and 7 bases had no gene match. CDR3 nucleotides: TGTGCCAGCAGAGAGGGACAGGGCAAATCACCCCTCCACTTT. It specifies CASREGQGKSPLHF.

On this clonotype itself: A much larger clonotype is one base distant, so this may be a read error. As the CDR3 is not closed by the conserved phenylalanine or tryptophan, this likely results from a read error. The chain employs TRBV20-1 and TRBJ2-3; D perhaps matches TRBD2 (5 bases). Germline V gives CDR1 DFQATT, CDR2 SNEGSKA (reference sequence). There are 14 residues in the CDR3. Trimming took off 5 bases at V and 0 bases at J, with 12 bases between the two ends. In DNA form, the CDR3 reads TGCAGTGCTGAGAGCGCGGGTAGCACAGATACGCAGTATTTG. It codes for CSAESAGSTDTQYL.

This clonotype occurred many times. V gene TRBV12-3 or TRBV12-4 combines with J gene TRBJ2-7, with 9 nucleotides matching TRBD1. The CDR3 loop spans 14 amino acids. J was trimmed by 2 bases and V by 6 bases; bases with no gene match: 5. DNA for the CDR3: TGTGCCAGCAGGGAGGGACAGGGTCCCTACGAGCAGTACTTC. Protein sequence: CASREGQGPYEQYF.

This clonotype was picked up a small number of times. The J gene is TRBJ1-1, the V gene TRBV6-2 or TRBV6-3, with D unresolved. The germline CDR1 and CDR2 sequences are MNHEY and SVGEGT. V lost 2 bases, J lost 5 bases, and 21 bases lay in between. The CDR3 loop spans 17 amino acids. The CDR3 nucleotides read TGTGCCAGCAGTTACCGGGCAGCTAAAAAACGTGGGACTGAAGCTTTCTTT. This sequence encodes CASSYRAAKKRGTEAFF.

The table lists this clonotype with many counts. The chain links TRBV12-3 or TRBV12-4 to TRBJ1-2, with a tentative D call TRBD1 (6 bases). The length of the CDR3 is 14 residues. V was clipped by 1 base and J by 4 bases, with 10 bases between them. The CDR3 protein is CASSLGWGRYGYTF. CDR3 bases: TGTGCCAGCAGTTTAGGGTGGGGGCGCTATGGCTACACCTTC.

This clonotype was picked up many times. This rearrangement joins TRBV20-1 to TRBJ2-7, with 9 bases identical to TRBD2. The CDR3 is 13 residues long. Trimming cost V 3 bases and J 6 bases; bases outside gene matches: 6. Germline-derived CDR1 and CDR2 are DFQATT and SNEGSKA (reference sequence). The CDR3, as DNA: TGCAGTGCTAGGCCTAGCGGGATTGGCGAGCAGTACTTC. Amino acid sequence: CSARPSGIGEQYF.

The chain carries TRBV11-2 and TRBJ1-1, with D perhaps matching TRBD1 (5 bases). The CDR3 totals 17 residues. Trimming left V 5 bases short and J 0 bases short, with 19 bases between. Germline CDR1 and CDR2: SGHAT and FQNNGV. This CDR3 reads CASSAGLPKGMNTEAFF. The CDR3 region has the DNA TGTGCCAGCAGCGCGGGACTTCCGAAGGGCATGAACACTGAAGCTTTCTTT.

This clonotype has ten or more counts. The rearrangement uses TRBV4-2 and TRBJ2-2, with D possibly matching TRBD1 (6 bases). Germline lookup yields CDR1 LGHNA and CDR2 YNFKEQ. The CDR3 is made up of 12 amino acids. V was shortened by 6 bases and J by 5 bases, with 7 bases between the two germline ends. CDR3 in amino acids: CASRQGTGELFF. Here the CDR3 DNA reads TGTGCCAGCAGGCAGGGGACCGGGGAGCTGTTTTTT.

Sample share makes this clonotype medium-sized. The chain joins TRBV4-1 to TRBJ2-1; D is perhaps TRBD1 (6 bases). The germline CDR1 and CDR2 sequences are MGHRA and YSYEKL. V was shortened by 4 bases and J by 1 base, with 14 bases between the two germline ends. The CDR3 contains 16 residues. Written as DNA, the CDR3 is TGCGCCAGCAGCCTTGGGCACAGGGTATCCTACAATGAGCAGTTCTTC. It specifies CASSLGHRVSYNEQFF.

By share of the sample, this clonotype is medium-sized (0.01 to 0.1%). The V gene is TRBV4-1, the J gene TRBJ2-3; D is undetermined. CDR3 length equals 17 residues. Germline assignment: CDR1 MGHRA and CDR2 YSYEKL. Trimming left V 0 bases short and J 1 base short, with 14 bases between. The CDR3 sequence: CASSQDTPPGGTDTQYF. CDR3 nucleotides: TGCGCCAGCAGCCAAGATACGCCCCCCGGAGGCACAGATACGCAGTATTTT.

This clonotype was seen ten or more times. This chain uses TRBV4-1 with TRBJ2-7, with D hard to call. The germline CDR1 and CDR2 sequences are MGHRA and YSYEKL. The length of the CDR3 is 16 residues. Trimming cost V 1 base and J 3 bases, with 16 bases left between them. CDR3 amino acids: CASSQAPTGFGYEQYF. Written as DNA, the CDR3 is TGCGCCAGCAGCCAAGCTCCGACCGGGTTCGGCTACGAGCAGTACTTC.